Below, one TCR beta chain is given with its context. The CDR3 spans 16 residues. The germline V gene encodes CDR1 SGDLS and CDR2 YYNGEE. Trimming removed 5 bases from V and 0 bases from J, with 15 bases in between. The data originate from a study of neoadjuvant anti-PD-1 for oral cavity cancer. Generated by immunoSEQ multiplex PCR, the TCRdb table keeps only in-frame clones and is missing some. The sample carries approximately 14,000 clones, over 55% recorded once. Specimen: PBMCs, collected before nivolumab (anti-PD-1) treatment. The chain recombines TRBV9 with TRBJ2-1; perhaps D is TRBD1 or TRBD2 (5 bases each). The TCR originated in a person aged 40 to 85 with oral cavity squamous cell carcinoma. The CDR3 region is CASSPPGGYSYNEQFF. The CDR3 coding sequence is TGTGCCAGCAGTCCCCCTGGGGGATACTCCTACAATGAGCAGTTCTTC. Combining the CDR3 with reference TRBV9 and TRBJ2-1 gives the whole variable domain DSGVTQTPKHLITATGQRVTLRCSPRSGDLSVYWYQQSLDQGLQFLIQYYNGEERAKGNILERFSAQQFPDLHSELNLSSLELGDSALYFCASSPPGGYSYNEQFFGPGTRLTVL.